This entry lists 15 T cell receptor beta chains sequenced from one sample in a study of T cell repertoires in cytomegalovirus infection. TCRdb analysed the reads with MiXCR anew, one entry per CDR3 protein. The table shows approximately 730,000 distinct CDR3 sequences, with almost 30% occurring only once. These receptors' antigens are unknown. Here the sequenced sample was cultured CD8+ T cells from PBMCs, taken from culture after CMV antigen stimulation. All receptors come from a human donor in good health (CMV status not recorded). Some clones in this sample may be carry-over from other donors' samples.

Here the CDR3 DNA reads TGTGCCAGCAGTTTTACAGGGGATCAGCCCCAGCATTTT. Its protein product is CASSFTGDQPQHF. The V and J genes are TRBV28 and TRBJ1-5; 7 nucleotides line up with TRBD1. Germline trimming cut 3 bases from V and 5 bases from J; bases unmatched to any gene: 1. The CDR3 consists of 13 residues. Germline V gives CDR1 MDHEN, CDR2 SYDVKM.

This clonotype has a handful of counts. The CDR3 nucleotides read TGTGCCAGCAGCCAGATGGGTAGGCTAGCTGGAACCGGGGAGCTGTTTTTT. Protein sequence: CASSQMGRLAGTGELFF. This rearrangement joins TRBV4-2 to TRBJ2-2, with D possibly matching TRBD2 (5 bases). V lost 3 bases and J 5 bases, leaving 19 bases between the germline ends. Germline values: CDR1 LGHNA, CDR2 YNFKEQ. This CDR3 is 17 amino acids long.

This chain joins TRBV9 and TRBJ1-2; D is unresolved. Germline loops: CDR1 SGDLS, CDR2 YYNGEE. V dropped 3 bases and J dropped 3 bases, with 12 bases sitting between them. There are 14 residues in the CDR3. The DNA of the CDR3 is TGTGCCAGCAGCGCAGAGCAGGCGTACTATGGCTACACCTTC. It codes for CASSAEQAYYGYTF.

In its sample, this clonotype was seen a few times. The chain couples TRBV19 to TRBJ1-1, with TRBD1 matching 7 bases. CDR1 and CDR2 (germline): LNHDA, SQIVND (reference sequence). The CDR3 length is 15 residues. The V and J ends lost 5 bases and 1 base, in that order; junction bases with no gene match: 7. CDR3 amino acids: CASSFGTAPNTEAFF. The DNA for the CDR3 is TGTGCCAGTAGTTTCGGGACAGCCCCGAACACTGAAGCTTTCTTT.

This clonotype has only a few counts. The CDR3 bases are TGTGCCACCCAGGGAACTCCTAACTATGGCTACACCTTC. It is translated as CATQGTPNYGYTF. The chain carries TRBV2 and TRBJ1-2, with D possibly being TRBD1 (5 bases). From germline, CDR1 is SNHLY and CDR2 FYNNEI. Trimming removed 10 bases from V and 0 bases from J, with 12 bases in between. This CDR3 has 13 residues.

This clonotype came up once. CDR3 sequence: CAISVPGQGIDTQYF. In DNA, the CDR3 is TGTGCCATCAGTGTGCCGGGACAGGGGATAGATACGCAGTATTTT. This sequence joins TRBV10-3 and TRBJ2-3, with TRBD1 identical over 10 bases. J was trimmed by 5 bases and V by 4 bases; bases with no gene match: 6. The germline V gene has CDR1 ENHRY and CDR2 SYGVKD. The CDR3 is made up of 15 amino acids.

This clonotype was counted only a few times. The rearrangement joins TRBV4-2 to TRBJ2-5; 7 bases map to TRBD2. Germline CDR1 is LGHNA and CDR2 is YNFKEQ. V was clipped by 4 bases and J by 5 bases; unmatched bases: 16. CDR3 size: 17 residues. DNA of the CDR3: TGTGCCAGCAGCCCGAGTCCTTTGCCGCAGGGAGGGGAGACCCAGTACTTC. Protein: CASSPSPLPQGGETQYF.

This clonotype was seen a handful of times. The chain links TRBV10-3 to TRBJ2-3; no clear D. This CDR3 comprises 14 residues. Germline V gene sequence: CDR1 ENHRY, CDR2 SYGVKD. Deletions cut 4 bases from V and 2 bases from J, with 10 bases between. CDR3 residues: CAISGFGSTDTQYF. The CDR3 DNA reads TGTGCCATCAGTGGTTTTGGCTCCACAGATACGCAGTATTTT.

The chain has TRBV7-6 and TRBJ1-1; D is possibly TRBD1 (6 bases). CDR1 and CDR2 from the germline V gene are SGHVS and FNYEAQ. The CDR3 runs to 15 residues. V was cut by 5 bases and J by 5 bases, with 18 bases left in between. CDR3 protein: CASSPPQGLWTEAFF. CDR3 DNA sequence: TGTGCCAGCAGCCCGCCACAGGGACTTTGGACTGAAGCTTTCTTT. The whole variable domain, remainder taken from reference TRBV7-6 and TRBJ1-1, is GAGVSQSPRYKVTKRGQDVALRCDPISGHVSLYWYRQALGQGPEFLTYFNYEAQQDKSGLPNDRFSAERPEGSISTLTIQRTEQRDSAMYRCASSPPQGLWTEAFFGQGTRLTVV.

This clonotype was picked up a small number of times. The chain carries TRBV18 and TRBJ2-5; D possibly corresponds to TRBD1 (5 bases). CDR1 and CDR2 from the germline V gene are KGHSH and LQKENI. This CDR3 has 14 residues. The V and J ends lost 1 base and 4 bases respectively, with 10 bases between them. The CDR3 is CASSPLRAGETQYF. The CDR3 DNA reads TGTGCCAGCTCACCACTCAGGGCCGGAGAGACCCAGTACTTC.

This clonotype was counted ten times or more. The CDR3 sequence: CASSSYGRDINFSNQPQHF. CDR3 nucleotides: TGTGCCAGCAGCAGCTATGGGCGGGACATTAACTTTAGCAATCAGCCCCAGCATTTT. The rearrangement uses TRBV7-2 and TRBJ1-5; a possible D gene is TRBD1 (6 bases). Germline loops: CDR1 SGHTA, CDR2 FQGNSA. Deletions cut 5 bases from V and 0 bases from J, with 23 bases between. The CDR3 runs to 19 residues. The full variable domain, completed using reference TRBV7-2 and TRBJ1-5, is GAGVSQSPSNKVTEKGKDVELRCDPISGHTALYWYRQSLGQGLEFLIYFQGNSAPDKSGLPSDRFSAERTGGSVSTLTIQRTQQEDSAVYLCASSSYGRDINFSNQPQHFGDGTRLSIL.

The V call is TRBV12-3 or TRBV12-4, the J call TRBJ1-1; 7 bases are a match to TRBD1. The CDR3 spans 12 residues. J was trimmed by 9 bases and V by 6 bases; bases with no gene match: 7. The CDR3 loop is CASSQTGFKAFF. The CDR3 region has the DNA TGTGCCAGCAGCCAGACAGGGTTCAAAGCTTTCTTT.

This clonotype was observed a handful of times. CDR3 residues: CAIRRTSGGDTKQETQYF. In DNA, the CDR3 is TGTGCCATCAGAAGGACTAGCGGGGGAGATACCAAACAAGAGACCCAGTACTTC. V gene TRBV10-3 combines with J gene TRBJ2-5, with 13 bases fitting TRBD2. CDR1 is ENHRY, CDR2 SYGVKD, per germline. The V gene end was trimmed by 6 bases and the J gene end by 2 bases; junction bases not matched to a gene: 12. This CDR3 has 18 residues.

This clonotype has more than one count but fewer than ten. The chain is built from TRBV6-8 and TRBJ2-1, with D possibly matching TRBD1 (6 bases). This CDR3 spans 15 amino acids. Germline lookup yields CDR1 MNHGY and CDR2 SAAAGT. V was pared by 7 bases and J by 3 bases, with 16 bases between. The CDR3: CASTTTQGFYNEQFF. The CDR3 region has the DNA TGTGCCAGCACTACCACTCAGGGGTTCTACAATGAGCAGTTCTTC.

The V gene is TRBV10-2, the J gene TRBJ2-3, with a possible D match to TRBD2 (5 bases). V gave up 10 bases and J gave up 0 bases, with 20 bases separating them. This CDR3 spans 16 amino acids. Germline V gene data show CDR1 as WSHSY and CDR2 as SAAADI. CDR3 DNA sequence: TGCGCCATCGCAGTGGAAACGGGGATGAGCACAGATACGCAGTATTTT. As protein: CAIAVETGMSTDTQYF.